This entry features one T cell receptor beta chain sequence. This specimen belongs to a study of blood T cell repertoires in COVID-19. The CDR3 runs to 15 residues. Germline-derived CDR1 and CDR2 are LNHDA and SQIVND (reference sequence). The ends lost 4 bases at V and 9 bases at J; junction bases unmatched: 9. The data were produced by immunoSEQ multiplex PCR, yet TCRdb's version contains in-frame clones alone and is incomplete. The profile covers 30,000 to 40,000 clones, with approximately 83% appearing a single time and 4.5% to 6.5% taken by the ten largest. This sequence was found in a woman over 75 with active or convalescent COVID-19. This chain joins TRBV19 and TRBJ1-6; 7 bases are shared with TRBD1. Sequencing was carried out using peripheral blood. As DNA, the CDR3 is TGTGCCAGTAGTAAAAGGGACCCAGGGGGTTCACCCCTCCACTTT. Protein product: CASSKRDPGGSPLHF.